Reported below is one TCR beta chain. Its matching antigen is unknown. Clones were sequenced by immunoSEQ multiplex PCR, and TCRdb holds only the in-frame ones, with some missing. The sample lists some 70,000 clones; more than 60% were seen once. This record comes from a study of vaccination effects on CD4 cells after COVID-19. Study-level background: Antigen-specific CD4+ T cells were expanded with viral peptide pools in the ViraFEST assay before sequencing. It was a median of 72 days after the second dose that post-vaccine samples were obtained.

The ends were cut back, 5 bases at V and 8 bases at J, with 15 bases in the middle. CDR1 MNHEY and CDR2 SVGEGT come from the germline V gene. The CDR3 covers 13 residues. The culture ran for around 10 days before CD4+ T cells were isolated. The vaccine given was either BNT162b2 or mRNA-1273, in two doses. Study observations and caveats: Marked contraction was observed in infection-induced and vaccine-induced clones late after vaccination.

This clonotype originated in a human donor who received a COVID-19 vaccine. This chain links TRBV6-2 or TRBV6-3 with TRBJ1-1, with a tentative D call TRBD1 (6 bases). Sequenced here: CD4+ T cells from PBMCs cultured without peptide, sampled after COVID-19 vaccination. CDR3 nucleotide sequence: TGTGCCAGCAGTAGACACAGGGCCAAAGAAGCTTTCTTT. Protein: CASSRHRAKEAFF.